The next 30 T cell receptor beta chains were all read from a single sample in a study of T-cell memory formation after mild COVID-19. TCRdb re-called the 5' RACE reads with MiXCR, one entry per CDR3 protein. This table has 270,000 or so distinct CDR3 sequences, about 20% appearing once. Source material: PBMCs or a T cell subset sorted from them (not recorded which). The receptors here all came from a man aged 18 to 29 who had mild COVID-19 (a few samples of this study predate the infection). Cell type and time point are not known.

The J gene is TRBJ2-5, the V gene TRBV11-2; 7 nucleotides agree with TRBD1. The CDR3 is 14 residues long. Germline values: CDR1 SGHAT, CDR2 FQNNGV. Trimming at V came to 5 bases and at J to 0 bases, leaving 3 bases not matched to a gene. CDR3 sequence reads: CASSIGTDQETQYF. CDR3 coding DNA: TGTGCCAGCAGCATAGGGACAGACCAAGAGACCCAGTACTTC.

The genes are TRBV20-1 and TRBJ1-5, with D possibly TRBD1 on 6 matching bases. This CDR3 is 13 amino acids long. The germline V and J ends were trimmed by 3 bases and 6 bases, with 12 bases remaining between them. The V gene's germline CDR1 is DFQATT and CDR2 SNEGSKA (reference sequence). CDR3 in DNA: TGCAGTGCTAGTAGCAGGGGAGGTCAGCCCCAGCATTTT. Residues: CSASSRGGQPQHF.

This clonotype was found many times. The CDR3 reads CASSLGLADYYEQYF. The DNA of the CDR3 is TGTGCCAGCAGCTTAGGGCTAGCGGACTACTACGAGCAGTACTTC. V is TRBV7-9 and J is TRBJ2-7, with TRBD2 matching 7 bases. Losses at the gene ends were 1 base for V and 3 bases for J; bases not matched to a gene: 6. The CDR3 sequence is 15 residues long. Germline CDR1 and CDR2: SEHNR and FQNEAQ (reference sequence).

The genes are TRBV7-9 and TRBJ2-1; 13 bases map to TRBD2. The germline V gene encodes CDR1 SEHNR and CDR2 FQNEAQ (reference sequence). The CDR3 spans 17 residues. J gave up 0 bases and V 4 bases, and 3 bases lay outside the gene matches. In DNA form, the CDR3 reads TGTGCCAGCAGCTCGGGACTAGCGGGGCACTCCTACAATGAGCAGTTCTTC. Its translation: CASSSGLAGHSYNEQFF.

The table lists this clonotype with a few counts. This sequence joins TRBV6-5 and TRBJ1-3, with D maybe TRBD1 (5 bases). From germline, CDR1 is MNHEY and CDR2 SVGAGI. V was cut by 0 bases and J by 4 bases, with 7 bases left in between. The CDR3 has 14 amino acids. CDR3 sequence: CASSYSAGGNTIYF. The CDR3, as DNA: TGTGCCAGCAGTTACTCCGCAGGGGGAAACACCATATATTTT.

The chain combines TRBV4-3 with TRBJ1-2, with a weak D call TRBD1 (5 bases). The CDR3 length is 15 residues. Germline loops: CDR1 LGHNA, CDR2 YSLEER. The V and J ends lost 0 bases and 5 bases respectively, with 13 bases between them. The CDR3: CASSQDGREGYGYTF. The DNA for the CDR3 is TGCGCCAGCAGCCAAGACGGCAGGGAGGGGTATGGCTACACCTTC.

This clonotype was detected many times. This sequence joins TRBV7-2 and TRBJ2-3; D call uncertain. The CDR3 has 14 amino acids. CDR1 and CDR2 (germline): SGHTA, FQGNSA. V was shortened by 1 base and J by 3 bases, with 8 bases between the two germline ends. CDR3 sequence: CASSLEGTTDTQYF. Written as DNA, the CDR3 is TGTGCCAGCAGCTTAGAGGGAACGACAGATACGCAGTATTTT.

This clonotype was recorded a few times. This chain joins TRBV6-1 and TRBJ2-5, with D possibly being TRBD1 (5 bases). The ends were cut back, 8 bases at V and 2 bases at J, with 12 bases in the middle. Germline lookup yields CDR1 MNHNS and CDR2 SASEGT. This CDR3 spans 13 amino acids. Written as DNA, the CDR3 is TGTGCCAGCCTCAGAAGGGGACAAGAGACCCAGTACTTC. This codes for CASLRRGQETQYF.

The chain carries TRBV7-2 and TRBJ2-1; D is unclear. The CDR3 has 12 residues. Per the germline V gene, CDR1 is SGHTA and CDR2 is FQGNSA. V was clipped by 5 bases and J by 7 bases, with 9 bases between them. This CDR3 is CASSPQRNEQFF. The CDR3, as DNA: TGTGCCAGCAGCCCACAGAGGAATGAGCAGTTCTTC.

The J gene is TRBJ1-5, the V gene TRBV27; tentative D call: TRBD1 (5 bases). V lost 7 bases to trimming and J lost 7 bases, with 11 bases between them. Germline CDR1 MNHEY, CDR2 SMNVEV (reference sequence). The CDR3 spans 12 residues. DNA of the CDR3: TGTGCCAGCAATAATCGGGGCCAGCCCCAGCATTTT. This translates into CASNNRGQPQHF.

This clonotype has a handful of counts. This chain links TRBV7-6 with TRBJ2-2, with D unresolved. Germline V lookup: CDR1 SGHVS, CDR2 FNYEAQ. The CDR3 extends over 16 amino acids. V was pared by 2 bases and J by 0 bases, with 10 bases between. The chain's CDR3 is CASSLYSSTNTGELFF. CDR3 bases: TGTGCCAGCAGCTTATACAGCAGCACGAACACCGGGGAGCTGTTTTTT. Using reference TRBV7-6 and TRBJ2-2 for the parts outside the CDR3, the full variable domain is GAGVSQSPRYKVTKRGQDVALRCDPISGHVSLYWYRQALGQGPEFLTYFNYEAQQDKSGLPNDRFSAERPEGSISTLTIQRTEQRDSAMYRCASSLYSSTNTGELFFGEGSRLTVL.

This clonotype was seen a handful of times. In nucleotides, the CDR3 is TGTGCCAGCAGTAGGGAGGTAGCGGGCACTGAAGCTTTCTTT. It yields the protein CASSREVAGTEAFF. The V gene is TRBV6-6, the J gene TRBJ1-1; D gene unclear. Trimming shortened V by 5 bases and J by 4 bases, and 14 bases separated the two germline ends. Germline lookup yields CDR1 MNHNY and CDR2 SVGAGI (reference sequence). CDR3 length: 14 residues.

The sample holds many counts of this clonotype. The chain is built from TRBV5-1 and TRBJ2-1; 8 nucleotides match TRBD1. V lost 4 bases and J lost 8; bases outside the gene matches: 8. This CDR3 has 14 amino acids. CDR1 is SGHRS, CDR2 YFSETQ, per germline. CDR3 sequence: CASSQMTGDDEQFF. CDR3 in DNA: TGCGCCAGCAGCCAGATGACAGGGGACGATGAGCAGTTCTTC.

A few counts support this clonotype. The J gene is TRBJ2-5, the V gene TRBV7-2, with D hard to call. The V gene's germline CDR1 is SGHTA and CDR2 FQGNSA. CDR3 length: 16 residues. The V and J ends lost 1 base and 2 bases respectively, with 14 bases between them. The CDR3 region is CASSLVGGTIQETQYF. CDR3 nucleotide sequence: TGTGCCAGCAGCTTAGTCGGCGGAACGATACAAGAGACCCAGTACTTC.

This clonotype came up a few times. The V and J genes are TRBV6-6 and TRBJ2-7; 11 nucleotides align to TRBD1. After removal of 5 bases from V and 3 bases from J, the junction contained 6 bases not matched to a gene. The CDR3 covers 15 residues. Germline lookup yields CDR1 MNHNY and CDR2 SVGAGI (reference sequence). CDR3 coding DNA: TGTGCCAGCAGTGACCCCGGGACAGGGGGCTACGAGCAGTACGTC. It specifies CASSDPGTGGYEQYV.

This chain connects TRBV12-3 or TRBV12-4 to TRBJ1-2; D may be TRBD1 (5 bases). V shed 5 bases and J shed 8 bases, with 12 bases lying between them. The CDR3 sequence is 12 residues long. CDR3 protein: CASSSGREGYTF. The CDR3 bases are TGTGCCAGCAGTAGTGGCAGGGAAGGCTACACCTTC.

The rearrangement joins TRBV6-2 or TRBV6-3 to TRBJ1-5; 9 nucleotides agree with TRBD1. V lost 10 bases and J lost 10; bases outside the gene matches: 11. The CDR3 extends over 13 amino acids. From germline, CDR1 is MNHEY and CDR2 SVGEGT. The CDR3 sequence: CATYAGTGTPQHF. The CDR3, as DNA: TGTGCCACCTATGCCGGGACAGGGACACCCCAGCATTTT.

This clonotype turned up a few times. V gene TRBV29-1 combines with J gene TRBJ2-2; D is ambiguous. CDR1 and CDR2 (germline): SQVTM, ANQGSEA. The V end was cut by 4 bases, the J end by 4 bases, with 13 bases between. This CDR3 is 14 amino acids long. CDR3 nucleotides: TGCAGCGTTGCAAAGGGCGCAGCCACCGGGGAGCTGTTTTTT. The encoded protein is CSVAKGAATGELFF.

There are many counts of this clonotype. The rearrangement uses TRBV29-1 and TRBJ2-1; D is ambiguous. CDR3 length: 12 amino acids. Trimming pared 4 bases from V and 2 bases from J, leaving 6 bases between. From germline, CDR1 is SQVTM and CDR2 ANQGSEA. The CDR3 is CSVVRPYNEQFF. The CDR3 DNA reads as TGCAGCGTTGTAAGACCCTACAATGAGCAGTTCTTC.

This clonotype was detected only a few times. The chain is built from TRBV4-1 and TRBJ1-4; D call uncertain. The ends were cut back, 4 bases at V and 0 bases at J, with 12 bases in the middle. CDR3 length equals 16 residues. Germline V gene lookup returns CDR1 MGHRA and CDR2 YSYEKL. The CDR3 region is CASSPPRGATNEKLFF. CDR3 DNA sequence: TGCGCCAGCAGCCCGCCTCGTGGTGCAACTAATGAAAAACTGTTTTTT.

The count of this clonotype is one. CDR3 in amino acids: CASSFDIALGNTIYF. The CDR3 DNA reads as TGTGCCAGCAGCTTCGACATCGCCCTTGGAAACACCATATATTTT. The chain employs TRBV7-9 and TRBJ1-3; the D is unclear. Germline V lookup: CDR1 SEHNR, CDR2 FQNEAQ (reference sequence). The CDR3 runs to 15 residues. With 3 bases removed from V and 3 bases from J, the gap between germline ends came to 12 bases.

This clonotype was detected only a few times. The V gene is TRBV9, the J gene TRBJ1-1; tentatively, D is TRBD1 (5 bases). V lost 2 bases and J 7 bases, leaving 27 bases between the germline ends. Germline CDR1 is SGDLS and CDR2 is YYNGEE. The CDR3 consists of 18 residues. CDR3 amino acids: CASSVGGLGGTKQHEAFF. The DNA for the CDR3 is TGTGCCAGCAGCGTTGGGGGTTTAGGAGGGACGAAACAACATGAAGCTTTCTTT.

This chain connects TRBV6-2 or TRBV6-3 to TRBJ1-2; 9 bases are shared with TRBD1. V shed 7 bases and J 7 bases; nucleotides not matched to a gene: 19. The length of the CDR3 is 17 residues. Germline CDR1 MNHEY, CDR2 SVGEGT. CDR3 sequence: CASMLRDRESLSGGYTF. The DNA for the CDR3 is TGTGCCAGCATGTTGCGGGACAGGGAATCCCTCAGTGGTGGCTACACCTTC.

This chain uses TRBV6-2 or TRBV6-3 with TRBJ2-1; D possibly matches TRBD1 or TRBD2 (5 bases each). The V gene's germline CDR1 is MNHEY and CDR2 SVGEGT. The CDR3 has 16 amino acids. V shed 6 bases and J shed 0 bases, with 15 bases lying between them. The CDR3 coding sequence is TGTGCCAGCAGCCCGCTCGGGACCTTCTCCTACAATGAGCAGTTCTTC. Encoded protein: CASSPLGTFSYNEQFF.

V usage is TRBV10-2 and J usage is TRBJ2-1; 7 nucleotides align to TRBD1. Germline V gene lookup returns CDR1 WSHSY and CDR2 SAAADI. V lost 6 bases and J lost 4; bases outside the gene matches: 9. CDR3 size: 15 residues. CDR3: CASSETGMSYNEQFF. The DNA for the CDR3 is TGCGCCAGCAGCGAGACAGGGATGTCGTACAATGAGCAGTTCTTC.

The rearrangement uses TRBV11-2 and TRBJ2-3, with D perhaps matching TRBD1 or TRBD2 (5 bases each). Germline V lookup: CDR1 SGHAT, CDR2 FQNNGV. The CDR3 sequence is 14 residues long. Between the trimmed V and J ends, which lost 6 bases and 5 bases, there was a span of 15 bases. Written as DNA, the CDR3 is TGTGCCAGCAGGCGGCCGGGACGGAGAGATACGCAGTATTTT. Its translation: CASRRPGRRDTQYF.

This clonotype has only a few counts. The V gene is TRBV27, the J gene TRBJ2-7, with D tentatively TRBD1 or TRBD2 (6 bases each). The CDR3 loop spans 15 amino acids. Per germline, CDR1 MNHEY and CDR2 SMNVEV (reference sequence). V was shortened by 2 bases and J by 4 bases, with 15 bases between the two germline ends. Written as DNA, the CDR3 is TGTGCCAGCAGTTTAACGGGGGACAACGGTTACGAGCAGTACTTC. Its translation: CASSLTGDNGYEQYF.

This clonotype was recorded a few times. The chain carries TRBV5-1 and TRBJ2-1; D not certain. Trimming stripped 2 bases from V and 4 bases from J, with 13 bases between. The CDR3 has 15 amino acids. The germline V gene has CDR1 SGHRS and CDR2 YFSETQ. This chain's CDR3 is CASSFAADHYNEQFF. The CDR3 DNA reads TGCGCCAGCAGCTTTGCGGCGGATCATTACAATGAGCAGTTCTTC.

The chain couples TRBV7-2 to TRBJ2-3; D not certain. The ends were cut back, 3 bases at V and 3 bases at J, with 10 bases in the middle. This CDR3 spans 14 amino acids. Germline V CDR1 and CDR2: SGHTA, FQGNSA. The CDR3 bases are TGTGCCAGCAGCTTGTCACGTTGGACAGATACGCAGTATTTT. It is translated as CASSLSRWTDTQYF.

V and J are TRBV4-2 and TRBJ2-3; weak D call: TRBD1 (5 bases). Per germline, CDR1 LGHNA and CDR2 YNFKEQ. The V and J ends lost 0 bases and 1 base respectively, with 11 bases between them. This CDR3 is built from 16 residues. The CDR3 region is CASSQEVGHRTDTQYF. CDR3 sequence (DNA): TGTGCCAGCAGCCAAGAGGTGGGGCACCGCACAGATACGCAGTATTTT.